The clone carrying this T cell receptor (beta chain) was counted ten times or more. Its specificity is not known. This entry comes from a study of T cells in Graves' hyperthyroidism and ophthalmopathy. Overall study results and limits: Clonotypes that were expanded in thyroid above 0.001 mostly appeared in blood too. In simple terms, a model built on 13 V-J features told ophthalmopathy apart from stable hyperthyroidism.

V was cut by 5 bases and J by 2 bases, with 15 bases left in between. Germline-derived CDR1 and CDR2 are SGHVS and FNYEAQ. The CDR3 length is 15 residues. RNA transcripts served as the template for amplifying TCR beta CDR3 regions. With the HTBI primer set, the TCR CDR3 went through a first round of RT-PCR. TCRdb passed the multiplex PCR reads through MiXCR, listing each CDR3 protein once. The sample holds a few hundred thousand distinct CDR3 sequences; around 45% are singletons and the top ten take roughly 8.2%. The chain joins TRBV7-6 to TRBJ2-5; a possible D gene is TRBD1 (6 bases). The sequence was obtained from a woman between 18 and 29 years old with Graves' hyperthyroidism. Sequenced material: peripheral blood or thyroid tissue (not recorded which). CDR3 nucleotides: TGTGCCAGCAGCCAAAAACAGGGATCACAAGAGACCCAGTACTTC. Translated, it gives CASSQKQGSQETQYF.